Ten or more counts support the clone carrying this T cell receptor beta chain. The target antigen is unknown. The data were taken from a study of T cells after yellow fever vaccination. Study overall: Preparation used SMART-Seq v4 Ultra Low Input for the low-cell-number fractions. Overall study findings and caveats: Faster peaking, at day 5 versus 15, marked a secondary response that was weaker. Contamination of FACS-sorted repertoires by abundant clonotypes from the bulk population could occur.

TCRdb reprocessed the 5' RACE reads with MiXCR, giving one entry per CDR3 protein. Of under 150,000 distinct CDR3 sequences in the sample, more than 6% were seen once. Germline V gene sequence: CDR1 SGHRS, CDR2 YFSETQ. Trimming shortened V by 4 bases and J by 4 bases, and 12 bases separated the two germline ends. This CDR3 is 14 amino acids long. V is TRBV5-1 and J is TRBJ1-5, with D hard to call. The sequence derives from a man in his thirties or forties who received the YFV17D yellow fever vaccine. The sample consisted of CD4+ T cells sorted from PBMCs, taken 5 days after the yellow fever booster vaccination. The CDR3 sequence is CASSPLDPNQPQHF. In nucleotides, the CDR3 is TGCGCCAGCAGCCCGCTCGATCCAAATCAGCCCCAGCATTTT.